One and the same sample provided the 15 T cell receptor beta chains below, sequenced in a study of T cells in Graves' hyperthyroidism and ophthalmopathy. Using RNA transcripts as the source, TCR beta CDR3 regions were amplified. First-round RT-PCR with HTBI primers amplified the TCR CDR3 region. MiXCR, applied by TCRdb to the multiplex PCR reads, yields one record per CDR3 protein. The sample consists of about 330,000 distinct CDR3 sequences, about 13% of them appearing once. The sequenced material came from blood. These receptors came from a woman aged 40 to 55 with Graves' ophthalmopathy.

The CDR3 region has the DNA TGTGCCAGCTCAACGGGAGGTATCCAAGAGACCCAGTACTTC. This encodes CASSTGGIQETQYF. The chain has TRBV7-9 and TRBJ2-5, with 7 bases matching TRBD2. CDR3 length: 14 amino acids. The trim removed 8 bases at V and 1 base at J, leaving 7 bases unmatched. Germline V gives CDR1 SEHNR, CDR2 FQNEAQ (reference sequence). Full variable domain (outside the CDR3, taken from reference TRBV7-9 and TRBJ2-5): DTGVSQNPRHKITKRGQNVTFRCDPISEHNRLYWYRQTLGQGPEFLTYFQNEAQLEKSRLLSDRFSAERPKGSFSTLEIQRTEQGDSAMYLCASSTGGIQETQYFGPGTRLLVL.

The chain couples TRBV5-1 to TRBJ1-5; 7 nucleotides agree with TRBD1. The CDR3 extends over 14 amino acids. In germline, CDR1 is SGHRS, CDR2 YFSETQ. With 0 bases clipped from V and 6 bases from J, the junction kept 3 bases outside the gene matches. The CDR3 DNA sequence: TGCGCCAGCAGCTTGGAACAGGGGAGTCAGCCCCAGCATTTT. Encoded protein: CASSLEQGSQPQHF. Full variable domain (missing parts from reference TRBV5-1 and TRBJ1-5): KAGVTQTPRYLIKTRGQQVTLSCSPISGHRSVSWYQQTPGQGLQFLFEYFSETQRNKGNFPGRFSGRQFSNSRSEMNVSTLELGDSALYLCASSLEQGSQPQHFGDGTRLSIL.

The V gene is TRBV4-1, the J gene TRBJ2-3; D might be TRBD2 (6 bases). Looked up from germline, CDR1 is MGHRA and CDR2 is YSYEKL. The germline V and J ends were trimmed by 7 bases and 2 bases, with 19 bases remaining between them. The CDR3 spans 16 residues. The CDR3 spells CASMRAMRGATDTQYF. CDR3 DNA sequence: TGCGCCAGCATGAGGGCAATGCGGGGAGCCACAGATACGCAGTATTTT.

This clonotype showed up just a few times. The chain combines TRBV10-3 with TRBJ2-1; D is undetermined. V dropped 0 bases and J dropped 0 bases, with 6 bases sitting between them. Germline V gives CDR1 ENHRY, CDR2 SYGVKD. The length of the CDR3 is 15 residues. The CDR3 DNA reads as TGTGCCATCAGTGAGTCGCTTAGCTCCTACAATGAGCAGTTCTTC. As protein: CAISESLSSYNEQFF.

This clonotype was found many times. This chain joins TRBV6-1 and TRBJ1-1; 7 bases line up with TRBD1. Germline assignment: CDR1 MNHNS and CDR2 SASEGT. The CDR3 runs to 13 residues. The V gene end was trimmed by 8 bases and the J gene end by 1 base; junction bases not matched to a gene: 4. The CDR3 spells CASSQGRNTEAFF. The CDR3 bases are TGTGCCAGCTCACAGGGGAGGAACACTGAAGCTTTCTTT.

This clonotype was counted ten times or more. The V gene is TRBV28, the J gene TRBJ2-7; possible D gene TRBD2, 6 bases. Between the trimmed V and J ends, which lost 5 bases and 0 bases, there was a span of 14 bases. The CDR3 is 15 residues long. The germline CDR1 and CDR2 sequences are MDHEN and SYDVKM. CDR3 sequence: CASSLGGRSSYEQYF. CDR3 sequence (DNA): TGTGCCAGCAGTCTGGGTGGGAGGAGCTCCTACGAGCAGTACTTC.

This clonotype was observed at least ten times. This sequence joins TRBV6-5 and TRBJ2-1; D is possibly TRBD1 (5 bases). The CDR3 consists of 15 residues. Germline V lookup: CDR1 MNHEY, CDR2 SVGAGI. V shed 0 bases and J shed 7 bases, with 13 bases lying between them. The CDR3, as DNA: TGTGCCAGCAGTTACTCGGGCCAGGGCGCGAATGAGCAGTTCTTC. Encoded protein: CASSYSGQGANEQFF.

This clonotype came up many times. The rearrangement links TRBV2 to TRBJ2-1; either TRBD1 or TRBD2 may supply D (6 bases each). V lost 6 bases and J lost 3, with 15 bases in between. Germline V CDR1 and CDR2: SNHLY, FYNNEI. This CDR3 comprises 15 residues. CDR3 DNA: TGTGCCAGCAGCCAAGGGGGAGCGGGCTACAATGAGCAGTTCTTC. Translated, it gives CASSQGGAGYNEQFF.

This clonotype was observed a single time. Possible read error: a much larger clone is one base away. This rearrangement joins TRBV2 to TRBJ2-7, with D maybe TRBD1 (6 bases). CDR3 length: 14 amino acids. V was clipped by 4 bases and J by 0 bases, with 10 bases between them. CDR1 is SNHLY, CDR2 FYNNEI, per germline. The CDR3 sequence is CASSGQEGSYEQYF. In nucleotides, the CDR3 is TGTGCCAGCAGTGGACAGGAAGGCTCCTACGAGCAGTACTTC.

This clonotype was observed at least ten times. The V and J genes are TRBV7-2 and TRBJ1-5, with D possibly being TRBD1 (5 bases). Trimming removed 1 base from V and 4 bases from J, with 11 bases in between. This CDR3 is built from 15 residues. Germline loops: CDR1 SGHTA, CDR2 FQGNSA. The CDR3 DNA follows: TGTGCCAGCAGCTTAGAGGCGGGGCTAAATCAGCCCCAGCATTTT. It specifies CASSLEAGLNQPQHF.

The table lists this clonotype with a few counts. V is TRBV5-6 and J is TRBJ2-5; the match to TRBD2 covers 8 bases. This CDR3 comprises 16 residues. The J segment lost 1 base and the V segment lost 1 base, leaving 6 bases of the junction unmatched. Germline values: CDR1 SGHDT, CDR2 YYEEEE. As DNA, the CDR3 is TGTGCCAGCAGCTTGCGGGGGGGGGGAGCCCAAGAGACCCAGTACTTC. It yields the protein CASSLRGGGAQETQYF.

The sample holds a few counts of this clonotype. This chain joins TRBV27 and TRBJ1-4; 8 bases are a match to TRBD1. The CDR3 spans 15 residues. With 6 bases clipped from V and 0 bases from J, the junction kept 3 bases outside the gene matches. The germline gives CDR1 MNHEY, CDR2 SMNVEV (reference sequence). Written as DNA, the CDR3 is TGTGCCAGCAGATTACAGGGGGCAACTAATGAAAAACTGTTTTTT. The encoded protein is CASRLQGATNEKLFF.

This clonotype was recorded at least ten times. The chain has TRBV19 and TRBJ2-1; D is possibly TRBD2 (6 bases). The germline CDR1 and CDR2 sequences are LNHDA and SQIVND (reference sequence). Trimming stripped 7 bases from V and 0 bases from J, with 25 bases between. The CDR3 has 19 amino acids. The CDR3 sequence is CASTRPGLSTSRSYNEQFF. The CDR3 bases are TGTGCCAGTACCAGACCGGGACTGTCTACCTCACGCTCCTACAATGAGCAGTTCTTC.

This clonotype has a count of ten or more. This rearrangement joins TRBV2 to TRBJ1-2; D remains unclear. This CDR3 comprises 13 residues. Germline loops: CDR1 SNHLY, CDR2 FYNNEI. V was clipped by 6 bases and J by 0 bases, with 8 bases between them. DNA for the CDR3: TGTGCCAGCAGCCAACAAGCTAACTATGGCTACACCTTC. Encoded protein: CASSQQANYGYTF. The variable domain in full, completed from reference TRBV2 and TRBJ1-2, reads EPEVTQTPSHQVTQMGQEVILRCVPISNHLYFYWYRQILGQKVEFLVSFYNNEISEKSEIFDDQFSVERPDGSNFTLKIRSTKLEDSAMYFCASSQQANYGYTFGSGTRLTVV.

Ten or more counts support this clonotype. The chain combines TRBV20-1 with TRBJ1-4, with D uncertain. This CDR3 has 15 amino acids. Looked up from germline, CDR1 is DFQATT and CDR2 is SNEGSKA (reference sequence). V was clipped by 0 bases and J by 6 bases, with 14 bases between them. This CDR3 is CSARDRVRPDEKLFF. The DNA of the CDR3 is TGCAGTGCTAGAGATCGGGTCAGGCCAGATGAAAAACTGTTTTTT.